The 5 T cell receptor beta chains below were found in one sample sequenced in a study of T cells in Graves' hyperthyroidism and ophthalmopathy. RNA transcripts served as the template for amplifying TCR beta CDR3 regions. First-round RT-PCR of the TCR CDR3 relied on the HTBI primer set. In TCRdb, the multiplex PCR reads were re-called with MiXCR into one record per CDR3 protein. The sample consists of under 450,000 distinct CDR3 sequences, 15% to 17% of them appearing once. The sequenced material came from blood. These receptors were obtained from a woman aged 18-29 years with Graves' hyperthyroidism.

This clonotype was seen ten or more times. The chain links TRBV20-1 to TRBJ2-3; 12 bases align to TRBD2. Germline loops: CDR1 DFQATT, CDR2 SNEGSKA (reference sequence). The V gene end was trimmed by 0 bases and the J gene end by 3 bases; junction bases not matched to a gene: 4. This CDR3 comprises 16 residues. Written as DNA, the CDR3 is TGCAGTGCTAGAGAGGCTAGCGGGGGGGGGACAGATACGCAGTATTTT. Protein sequence: CSAREASGGGTDTQYF.

This clonotype was seen repeatedly, ten times or more. The chain links TRBV27 to TRBJ2-1; 12 bases are a match to TRBD2. The CDR3 totals 17 residues. J gave up 7 bases and V 10 bases, and 17 bases lay outside the gene matches. From germline, CDR1 is MNHEY and CDR2 SMNVEV (reference sequence). The CDR3, as DNA: TGTGCCACACCCCCCCGGCTAGCGGGAGGGCCGGGGAATGAGCAGTTCTTC. Translation: CATPPRLAGGPGNEQFF.

On this clonotype itself: The missing conserved phenylalanine or tryptophan at the end of this CDR3 makes a read error likely. J is TRBJ1-1 and V is TRBV15; D is possibly TRBD1 (5 bases). Germline CDR1 and CDR2: LNHNV and YYDKDF (reference sequence). Trimming cost V 4 bases and J 0 bases, with 15 bases left between them. This CDR3 region has 16 residues. The DNA for the CDR3 is TGTGCCACCAGCACCCCACCCGGGGGGGTGAACACTGAAGCTTTCCTT. It specifies CATSTPPGGVNTEAFL.

In its sample, this clonotype was seen many times. The gene calls are TRBV12-3 or TRBV12-4 and TRBJ2-3; 8 nucleotides agree with TRBD2. CDR3 length equals 14 residues. The V gene end was trimmed by 2 bases and the J gene end by 3 bases; junction bases not matched to a gene: 1. The CDR3 protein is CASSLQRETDTQYF. The DNA of the CDR3 is TGTGCCAGCAGTTTACAGCGGGAGACAGATACGCAGTATTTT.

This clonotype was counted many times. As DNA, the CDR3 is TGTGCCACCAGTGATTTCACTGCGGGCCTTTACAATGAGCAGTTCTTC. Translated, it gives CATSDFTAGLYNEQFF. V is TRBV24-1 and J is TRBJ2-1, with D possibly matching TRBD2 (5 bases). This CDR3 has 16 amino acids. Germline assignment: CDR1 KGHDR and CDR2 SFDVKD. V shed 1 base and J shed 4 bases, with 13 bases lying between them.